A selection of T cell receptor beta chains follows, all from one sample in a study of blood T cell repertoires in COVID-19. Generated by immunoSEQ multiplex PCR, the TCRdb table keeps only in-frame clones and is missing some. The sample lists roughly 200,000 clones; roughly 80% were seen once. Material: peripheral blood. These TCRs come from a woman aged 40 to 49 with COVID-19, enrolled during active disease. CDR3s include the opening cysteine and the closing phenylalanine or tryptophan. The order of the fields is J gene, clone size, V gene, CDR3 protein. Clone size, where shown, is once, few, many, or a class for clones that have expanded.

TRBJ2-7	few	TRBV9	CASSPSGSSYEQYF
TRBJ1-1	.	TRBV11-3	CASSKTGLTEAFF
TRBJ1-6	.	TRBV5-5	CASSLRGTSDSPLHF
TRBJ1-2	.	TRBV14	CASSQVPGRGIYGYTF
TRBJ2-7	.	TRBV12-3/TRBV12-4	CASGLQSSYEQYF
TRBJ1-5	.	TRBV28	CASSLQQGAGGQPQHF
TRBJ2-3	once	TRBV28	CASSPSGRAADTQYF
TRBJ1-2	many	TRBV4-2	CASSQEMNRVGYGYTF
TRBJ2-5	.	TRBV2	CASSDGQALEETQYF
TRBJ1-2	.	TRBV19	CASSLRTGGDYGYTF
TRBJ2-7	.	TRBV27	CASSYQGTSGGEQYF
TRBJ1-1	.	TRBV18	CASSPGGTNTEAFF
TRBJ2-7	.	TRBV7-9	CASSLLAVTYEQYF
TRBJ2-1	.	TRBV13	CASSSDRENEQFF
TRBJ1-2	.	TRBV18	CASSPGTGGYNYGYTF
TRBJ2-3	.	TRBV6-4	CASSDPSRRISSSTDTQYF
TRBJ1-2	once	TRBV29-1	CSVEVQGGRIGYTF
TRBJ2-3	.	TRBV18	CASSPPPSQNRGSTDTQYF
TRBJ2-1	.	TRBV3-1/TRBV3-2	CASSQPIPGLGVSYNEQFF
TRBJ2-3	many	TRBV2	CASNPGGRRGGTQYF
TRBJ1-2	.	TRBV4-1	CASSQESRGRGNYGYTF
TRBJ2-7	.	TRBV7-9	CANELAGVFLGYYEQYF
TRBJ1-5	.	TRBV10-3	CAISELQGGNQPQHF
TRBJ2-5	.	TRBV30	CAWAPTGSIETQYF
TRBJ1-2	.	TRBV15	CATSGDRGFGYTF
TRBJ1-4	few	TRBV19	CATGHSEAEKLFF
TRBJ2-7	.	TRBV20-1	CSASRQYEQYF
TRBJ2-1	.	TRBV6-5	CASSYESGRPWNEQFF
TRBJ1-3	.	TRBV11-2	CASSLTLGSSSGNTIYF
TRBJ2-5	many	TRBV15	CATSRDRLAGAGGAQYF
TRBJ1-6	.	TRBV15	CATSRDQNSPLHF
TRBJ1-3	few	TRBV2	CASSERVTGNTIYF
TRBJ2-2	.	TRBV4-2	CASSPPSGSSLFGGELFF
TRBJ2-1	.	TRBV14	CASSQIAVTYNEQFF
TRBJ2-6	.	TRBV7-6	CASSLGRGSGANVLTF
TRBJ1-5	few	TRBV5-8	CASSHGSNQPQHF
TRBJ2-3	.	TRBV27	CASSLISTSSTDTQYF
TRBJ2-7	few	TRBV11-2	CASRDWREATYEQYF
TRBJ1-6	.	TRBV21-1	CASSKARRSSYNSPLHF
TRBJ1-1	.	TRBV2	CASSEFQGRNTEAFF
TRBJ2-2	.	TRBV11-1	CASSQTGELFF
TRBJ2-7	.	TRBV2	CATGDGYEQYF
TRBJ2-7	.	TRBV3-1/TRBV3-2	CASSQDRLPYEQYF
TRBJ2-5	.	TRBV5-5	CASSLGLAGGSETQYF
TRBJ2-5	.	TRBV9	CASSAGTSSPETQYF
TRBJ2-7	.	TRBV28	CASSQHQGIYEQYF
TRBJ2-1	.	TRBV19	CASRERLKQFF
TRBJ2-3	.	TRBV9	CASSVDLTGVDTQYF
TRBJ2-5	.	TRBV28	CASSGQGREISQETQYF
TRBJ2-4	.	TRBV3-1/TRBV3-2	CASSQAQREDIQYF
TRBJ2-5	.	TRBV9	CASSVRGFGETQYF
TRBJ2-7	.	TRBV6-2/TRBV6-3	CASSYAARAGGYPYEQYF